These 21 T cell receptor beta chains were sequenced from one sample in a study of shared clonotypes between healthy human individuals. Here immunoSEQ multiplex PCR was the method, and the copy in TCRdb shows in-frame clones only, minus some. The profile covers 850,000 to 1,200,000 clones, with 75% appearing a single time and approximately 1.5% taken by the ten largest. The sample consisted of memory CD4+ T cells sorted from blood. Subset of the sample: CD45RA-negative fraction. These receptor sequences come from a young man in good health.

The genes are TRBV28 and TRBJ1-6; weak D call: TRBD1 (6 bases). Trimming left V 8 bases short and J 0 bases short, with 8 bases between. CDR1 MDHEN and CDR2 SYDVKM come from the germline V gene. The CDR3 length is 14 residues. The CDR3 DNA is TGTGCCAGCCGGACAGTCTCCTATAATTCACCCCTCCACTTT. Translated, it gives CASRTVSYNSPLHF. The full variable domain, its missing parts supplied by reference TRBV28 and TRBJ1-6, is DVKVTQSSRYLVKRTGEKVFLECVQDMDHENMFWYRQDPGLGLRLIYFSYDVKMKEKGDIPEGYSVSREKKERFSLILESASTNQTSMYLCASRTVSYNSPLHFGNGTRLTVT.

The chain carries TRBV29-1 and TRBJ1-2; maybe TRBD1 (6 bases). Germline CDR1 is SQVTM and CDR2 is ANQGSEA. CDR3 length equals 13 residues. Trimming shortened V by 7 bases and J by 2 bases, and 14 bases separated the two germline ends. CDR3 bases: TGCAGCGCTGAGGGGCAGGGGAACTATGGCTACACCTTC. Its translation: CSAEGQGNYGYTF.

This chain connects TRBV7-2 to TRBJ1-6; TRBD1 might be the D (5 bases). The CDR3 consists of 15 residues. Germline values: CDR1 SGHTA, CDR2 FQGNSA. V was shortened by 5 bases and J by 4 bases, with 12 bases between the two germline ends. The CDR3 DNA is TGTGCCAGCAGCCAAGGGGCGCGGTATAATTCACCCCTCCACTTT. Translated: CASSQGARYNSPLHF.

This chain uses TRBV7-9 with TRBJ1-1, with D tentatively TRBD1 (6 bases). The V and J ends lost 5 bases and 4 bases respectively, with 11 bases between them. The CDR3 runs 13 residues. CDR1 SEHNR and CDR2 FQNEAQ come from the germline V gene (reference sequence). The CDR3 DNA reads TGTGCCAGCAGCCCACAGGGTATCACTGAAGCTTTCTTT. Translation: CASSPQGITEAFF.

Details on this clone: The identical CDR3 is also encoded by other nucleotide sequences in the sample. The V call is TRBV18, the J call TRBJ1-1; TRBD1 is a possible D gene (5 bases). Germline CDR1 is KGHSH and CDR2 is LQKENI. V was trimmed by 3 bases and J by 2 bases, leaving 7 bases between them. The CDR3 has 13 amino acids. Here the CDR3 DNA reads TGTGCCAGCTCACCGCAGGGAAACACTGAAGCTTTCTTT. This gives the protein CASSPQGNTEAFF. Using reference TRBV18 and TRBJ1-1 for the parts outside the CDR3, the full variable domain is NAGVMQNPRHLVRRRGQEARLRCSPMKGHSHVYWYRQLPEEGLKFMVYLQKENIIDESGMPKERFSAEFPKEGPSILRIQQVVRGDSAAYFCASSPQGNTEAFFGQGTRLTVV.

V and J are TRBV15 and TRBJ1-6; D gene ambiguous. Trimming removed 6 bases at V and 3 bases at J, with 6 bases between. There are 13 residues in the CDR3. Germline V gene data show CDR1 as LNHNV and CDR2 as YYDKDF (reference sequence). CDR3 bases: TGTGCCACCAGGGGCAGCTATAATTCACCCCTCCACTTT. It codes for CATRGSYNSPLHF.

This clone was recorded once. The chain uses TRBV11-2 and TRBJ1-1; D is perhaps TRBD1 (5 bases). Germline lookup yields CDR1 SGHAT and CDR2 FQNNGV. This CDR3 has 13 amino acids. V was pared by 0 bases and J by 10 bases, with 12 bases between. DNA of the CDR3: TGTGCCAGCAGCTTAGATCGGGGGGATTTAGCTTTCTTT. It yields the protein CASSLDRGDLAFF.

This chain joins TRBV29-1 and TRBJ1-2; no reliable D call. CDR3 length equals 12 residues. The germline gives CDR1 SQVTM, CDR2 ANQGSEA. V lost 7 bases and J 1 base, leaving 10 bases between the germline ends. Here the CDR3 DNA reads TGCAGCGCAGACGGCCATAACTATGGCTACACCTTC. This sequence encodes CSADGHNYGYTF.

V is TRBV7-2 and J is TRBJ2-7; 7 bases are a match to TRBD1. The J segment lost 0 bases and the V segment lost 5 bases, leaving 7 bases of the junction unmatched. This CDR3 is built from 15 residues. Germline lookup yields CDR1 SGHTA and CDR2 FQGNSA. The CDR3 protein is CASSQDRALSYEQYF. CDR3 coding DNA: TGTGCCAGCAGCCAAGACAGGGCCCTCTCCTACGAGCAGTACTTC. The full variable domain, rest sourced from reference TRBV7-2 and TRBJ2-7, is GAGVSQSPSNKVTEKGKDVELRCDPISGHTALYWYRQSLGQGLEFLIYFQGNSAPDKSGLPSDRFSAERTGGSVSTLTIQRTQQEDSAVYLCASSQDRALSYEQYFGPGTRLTVT.

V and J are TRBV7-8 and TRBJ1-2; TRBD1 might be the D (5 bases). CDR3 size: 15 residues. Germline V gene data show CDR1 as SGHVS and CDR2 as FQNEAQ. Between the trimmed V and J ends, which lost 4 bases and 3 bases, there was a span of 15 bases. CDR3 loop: CASSSLGQGHYGYTF. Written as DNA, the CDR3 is TGTGCCAGCAGCTCCTTAGGGCAGGGCCACTATGGCTACACCTTC.

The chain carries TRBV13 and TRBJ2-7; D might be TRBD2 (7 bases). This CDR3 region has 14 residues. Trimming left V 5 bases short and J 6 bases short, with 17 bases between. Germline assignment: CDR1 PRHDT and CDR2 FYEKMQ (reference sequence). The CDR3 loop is CASSLREGVSEQYF. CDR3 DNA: TGTGCCAGCAGCCTAAGGGAGGGGGTGTCCGAGCAGTACTTC.

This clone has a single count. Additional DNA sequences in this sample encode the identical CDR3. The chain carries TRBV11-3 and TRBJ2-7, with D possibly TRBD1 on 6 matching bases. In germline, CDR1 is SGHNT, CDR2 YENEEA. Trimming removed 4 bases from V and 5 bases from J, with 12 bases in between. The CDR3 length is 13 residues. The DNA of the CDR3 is TGTGCCAGCAGCTCCTCCAGGGGTGACGAGCAGTACTTC. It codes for CASSSSRGDEQYF.

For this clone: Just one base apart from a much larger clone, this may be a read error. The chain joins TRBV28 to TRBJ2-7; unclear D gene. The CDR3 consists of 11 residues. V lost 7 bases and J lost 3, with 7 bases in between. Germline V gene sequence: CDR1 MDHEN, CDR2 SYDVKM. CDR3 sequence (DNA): TGTGCCAGCACCTGGGGCTACGAGCAGTACTTC. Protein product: CASTWGYEQYF.

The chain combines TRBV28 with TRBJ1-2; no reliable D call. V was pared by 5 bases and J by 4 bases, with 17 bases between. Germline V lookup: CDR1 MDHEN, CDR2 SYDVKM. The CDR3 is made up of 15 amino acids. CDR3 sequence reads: CASSADTLGSYGYTF. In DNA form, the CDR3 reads TGTGCCAGCAGTGCCGACACTCTAGGGAGCTATGGCTACACCTTC.

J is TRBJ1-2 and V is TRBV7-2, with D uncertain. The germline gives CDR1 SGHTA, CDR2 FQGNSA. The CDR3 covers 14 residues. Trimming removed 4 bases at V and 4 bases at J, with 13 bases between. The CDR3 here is CASSYNVALYGYTF. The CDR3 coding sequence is TGTGCCAGCAGCTACAATGTCGCTCTCTATGGCTACACCTTC. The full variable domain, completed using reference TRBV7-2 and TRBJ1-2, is GAGVSQSPSNKVTEKGKDVELRCDPISGHTALYWYRQSLGQGLEFLIYFQGNSAPDKSGLPSDRFSAERTGGSVSTLTIQRTQQEDSAVYLCASSYNVALYGYTFGSGTRLTVV.

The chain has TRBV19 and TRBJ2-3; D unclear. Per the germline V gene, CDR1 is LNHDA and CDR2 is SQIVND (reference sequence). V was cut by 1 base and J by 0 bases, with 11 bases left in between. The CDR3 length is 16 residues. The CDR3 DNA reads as TGTGCCAGTAGTATAGGTACGGCACTGAGCACAGATACGCAGTATTTT. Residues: CASSIGTALSTDTQYF. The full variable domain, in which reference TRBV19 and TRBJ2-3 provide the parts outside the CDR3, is DGGITQSPKYLFRKEGQNVTLSCEQNLNHDAMYWYRQDPGQGLRLIYYSQIVNDFQKGDIAEGYSVSREKKESFPLTVTSAQKNPTAFYLCASSIGTALSTDTQYFGPGTRLTVL.

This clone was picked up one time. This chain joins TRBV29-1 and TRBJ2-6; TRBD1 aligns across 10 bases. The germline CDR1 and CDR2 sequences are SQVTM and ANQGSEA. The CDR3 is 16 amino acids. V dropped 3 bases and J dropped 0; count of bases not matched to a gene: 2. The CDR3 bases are TGCAGCGTTGACCGGGACAGGGGCTCTGGGGCCAACGTCCTGACTTTC. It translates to CSVDRDRGSGANVLTF.

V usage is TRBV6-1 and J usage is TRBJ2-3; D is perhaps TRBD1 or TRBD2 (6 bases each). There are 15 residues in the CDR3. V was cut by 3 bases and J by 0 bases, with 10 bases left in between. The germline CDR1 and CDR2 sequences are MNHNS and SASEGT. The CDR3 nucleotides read TGTGCCAGCAGTGATCAGGGGACTAGCACAGATACGCAGTATTTT. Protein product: CASSDQGTSTDTQYF.

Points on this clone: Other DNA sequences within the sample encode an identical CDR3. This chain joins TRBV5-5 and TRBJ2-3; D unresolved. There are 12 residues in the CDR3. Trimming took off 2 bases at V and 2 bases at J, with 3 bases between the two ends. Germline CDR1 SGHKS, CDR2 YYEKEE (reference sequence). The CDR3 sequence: CASSFSTDTQYF. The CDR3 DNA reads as TGTGCCAGCAGCTTCTCCACAGATACGCAGTATTTT.

Here the CDR3 reads CASSQAKSSYNEQFF. CDR3 coding DNA: TGCGCCAGCAGCCAAGCGAAGAGCTCCTACAATGAGCAGTTCTTC. The chain combines TRBV4-3 with TRBJ2-1, with unresolved D. The CDR3 covers 15 residues. CDR1 and CDR2 from the germline V gene are LGHNA and YSLEER. With 1 base removed from V and 0 bases from J, the gap between germline ends came to 7 bases.

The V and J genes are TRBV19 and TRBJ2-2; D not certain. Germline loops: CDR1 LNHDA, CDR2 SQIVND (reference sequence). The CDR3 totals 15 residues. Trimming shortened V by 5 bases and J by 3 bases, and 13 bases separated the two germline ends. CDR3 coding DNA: TGTGCCAGTAGTGGCAGGTTCGGGTACACCGGGGAGCTGTTTTTT. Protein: CASSGRFGYTGELFF. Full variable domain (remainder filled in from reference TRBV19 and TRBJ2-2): DGGITQSPKYLFRKEGQNVTLSCEQNLNHDAMYWYRQDPGQGLRLIYYSQIVNDFQKGDIAEGYSVSREKKESFPLTVTSAQKNPTAFYLCASSGRFGYTGELFFGEGSRLTVL.